Below, one TCR beta chain is given with its context. Germline lookup yields CDR1 LGHNA and CDR2 YSLEER. The CDR3 is 15 residues long. J gave up 9 bases and V 3 bases, and 13 bases lay outside the gene matches. In the authors' workflow: By means of reference gene primer amplification, nucleated cell counts were estimated. Profiling relied on immunoSEQ multiplex PCR, and the TCRdb table lists in-frame clones only, not all of them. V and J calls and clone size are given by that table; D and trimming were obtained from the DNA. The sample has roughly 51,000 clones, around 86% seen once; the top ten hold over 5%. The sample is drawn from a study of blood T cell repertoires in COVID-19. Study overall: Sample material is recorded as cDNA or gDNA derived from T cells, B-cell-depleted T cells, or PBMCs.

J is TRBJ1-2 and V is TRBV4-3; 7 bases are a match to TRBD1. Sequencing input: peripheral blood. The receptor's source is a man aged 50 to 59 with active COVID-19. CDR3 residues: CASSQNHGQDGSYTF. The DNA of the CDR3 is TGCGCCAGCAGCCAGAACCACGGACAGGACGGTAGCTACACCTTC.